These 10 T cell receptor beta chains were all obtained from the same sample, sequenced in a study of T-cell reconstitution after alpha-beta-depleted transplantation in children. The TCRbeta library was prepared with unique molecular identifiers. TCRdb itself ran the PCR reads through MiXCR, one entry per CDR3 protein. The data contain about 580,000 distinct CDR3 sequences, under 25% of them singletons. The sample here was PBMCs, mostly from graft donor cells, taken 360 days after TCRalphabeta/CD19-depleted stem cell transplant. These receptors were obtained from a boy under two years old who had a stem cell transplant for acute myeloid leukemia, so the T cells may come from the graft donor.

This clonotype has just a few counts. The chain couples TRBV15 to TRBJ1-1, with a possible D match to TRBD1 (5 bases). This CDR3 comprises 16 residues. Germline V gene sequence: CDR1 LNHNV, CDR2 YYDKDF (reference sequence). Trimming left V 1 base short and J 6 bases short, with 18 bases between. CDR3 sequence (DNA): TGTGCCACCAGCAGAGGTTTTGGGACTCCGATTCCTGAAGCTTTCTTT. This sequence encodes CATSRGFGTPIPEAFF.

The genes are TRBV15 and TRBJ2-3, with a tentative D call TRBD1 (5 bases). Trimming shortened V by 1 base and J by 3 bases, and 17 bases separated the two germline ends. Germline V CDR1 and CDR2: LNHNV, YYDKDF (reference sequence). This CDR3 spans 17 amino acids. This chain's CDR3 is CATSRGSGAGKTDTQYF. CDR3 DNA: TGTGCCACCAGCAGAGGATCTGGGGCAGGGAAAACAGATACGCAGTATTTT.

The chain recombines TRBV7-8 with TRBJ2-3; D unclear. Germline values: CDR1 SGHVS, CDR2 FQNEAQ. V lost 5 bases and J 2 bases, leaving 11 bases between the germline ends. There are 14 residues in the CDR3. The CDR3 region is CASSAAANTDTQYF. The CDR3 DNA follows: TGTGCCAGCAGCGCGGCAGCCAACACAGATACGCAGTATTTT.

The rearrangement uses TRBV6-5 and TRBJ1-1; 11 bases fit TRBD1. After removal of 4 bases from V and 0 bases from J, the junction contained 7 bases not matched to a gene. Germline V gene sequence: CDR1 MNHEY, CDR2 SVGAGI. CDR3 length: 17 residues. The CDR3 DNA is TGTGCCAGCAGTTGCTCCCGGGACAGGGGGATGAACACTGAAGCTTTCTTT. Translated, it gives CASSCSRDRGMNTEAFF.

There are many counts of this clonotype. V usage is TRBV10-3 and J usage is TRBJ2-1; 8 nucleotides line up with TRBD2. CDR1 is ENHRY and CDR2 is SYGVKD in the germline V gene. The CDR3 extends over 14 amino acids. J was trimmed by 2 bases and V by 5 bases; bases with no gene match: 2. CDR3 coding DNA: TGTGCCATCAGTACGGGGGGGCCCTACAATGAGCAGTTCTTC. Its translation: CAISTGGPYNEQFF.

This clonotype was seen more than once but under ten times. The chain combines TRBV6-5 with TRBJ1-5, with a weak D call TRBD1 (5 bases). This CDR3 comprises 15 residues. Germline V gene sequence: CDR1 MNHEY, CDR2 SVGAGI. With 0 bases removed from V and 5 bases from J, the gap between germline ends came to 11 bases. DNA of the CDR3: TGTGCCAGCAGTTACTCGGGCAGGGCCGATCAGCCCCAGCATTTT. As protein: CASSYSGRADQPQHF.

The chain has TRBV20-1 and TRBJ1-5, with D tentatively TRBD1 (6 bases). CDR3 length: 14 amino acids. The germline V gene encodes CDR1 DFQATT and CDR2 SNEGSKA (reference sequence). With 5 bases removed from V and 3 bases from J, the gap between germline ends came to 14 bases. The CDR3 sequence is CSARGSGDNQPQHF. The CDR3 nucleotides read TGCAGTGCTCGAGGATCAGGGGACAATCAGCCCCAGCATTTT.

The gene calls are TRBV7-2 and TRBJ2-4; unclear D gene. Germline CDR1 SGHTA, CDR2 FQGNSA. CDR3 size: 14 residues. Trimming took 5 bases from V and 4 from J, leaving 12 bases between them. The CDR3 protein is CASSLPARKNIQYF. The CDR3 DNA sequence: TGTGCCAGCAGCCTACCTGCGCGGAAAAACATTCAGTACTTC.

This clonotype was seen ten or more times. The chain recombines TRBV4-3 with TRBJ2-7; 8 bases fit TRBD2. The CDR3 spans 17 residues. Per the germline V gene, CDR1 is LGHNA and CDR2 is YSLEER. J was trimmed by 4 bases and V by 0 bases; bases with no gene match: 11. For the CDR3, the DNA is TGCGCCAGCAGCCAAGACCTCGGGGGGGGCGGCCTGTACGAGCAGTACTTC. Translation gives CASSQDLGGGGLYEQYF.

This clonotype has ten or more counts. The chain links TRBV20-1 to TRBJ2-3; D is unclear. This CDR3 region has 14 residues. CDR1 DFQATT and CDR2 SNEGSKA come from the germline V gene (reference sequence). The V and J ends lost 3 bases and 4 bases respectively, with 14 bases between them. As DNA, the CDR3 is TGCAGTGCTAGGGACCCCATACTCGCAGATACGCAGTATTTT. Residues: CSARDPILADTQYF.